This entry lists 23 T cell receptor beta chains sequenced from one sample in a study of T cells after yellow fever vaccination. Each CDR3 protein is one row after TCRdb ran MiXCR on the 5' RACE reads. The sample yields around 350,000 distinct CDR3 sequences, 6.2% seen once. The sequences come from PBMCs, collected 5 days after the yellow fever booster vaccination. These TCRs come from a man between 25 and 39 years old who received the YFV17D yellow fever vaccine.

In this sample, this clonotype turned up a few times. CDR3 residues: CASSPDRPSHGYTF. CDR3 bases: TGCGCCAGCAGCCCGGACCGGCCAAGTCATGGCTACACCTTC. The chain has TRBV5-1 and TRBJ1-2; D is unresolved. The CDR3 covers 14 residues. The germline gives CDR1 SGHRS, CDR2 YFSETQ. V gave up 4 bases and J gave up 6 bases, with 16 bases separating them.

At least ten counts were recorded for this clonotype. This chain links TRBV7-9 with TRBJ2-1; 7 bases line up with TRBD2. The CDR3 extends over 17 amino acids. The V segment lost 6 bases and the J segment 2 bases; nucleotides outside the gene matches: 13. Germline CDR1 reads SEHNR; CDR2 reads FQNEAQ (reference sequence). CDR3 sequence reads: CASSHNRLALTYNEQFF. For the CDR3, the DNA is TGTGCCAGCAGTCATAATAGACTAGCCCTCACCTACAATGAGCAGTTCTTC.

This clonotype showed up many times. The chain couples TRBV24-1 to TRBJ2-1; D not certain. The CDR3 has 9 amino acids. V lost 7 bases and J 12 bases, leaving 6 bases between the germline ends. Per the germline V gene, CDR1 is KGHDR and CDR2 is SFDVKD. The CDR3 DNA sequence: TGTGCCACCAGAATGGGGCAGTTCTTC. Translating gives CATRMGQFF.

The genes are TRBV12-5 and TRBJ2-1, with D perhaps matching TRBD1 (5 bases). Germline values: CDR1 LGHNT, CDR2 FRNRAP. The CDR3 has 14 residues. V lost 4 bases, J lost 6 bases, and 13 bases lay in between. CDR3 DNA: TGTGCTAGTGGTTCCTTCCGACAGCCCAATGAGCAGTTCTTC. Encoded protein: CASGSFRQPNEQFF.

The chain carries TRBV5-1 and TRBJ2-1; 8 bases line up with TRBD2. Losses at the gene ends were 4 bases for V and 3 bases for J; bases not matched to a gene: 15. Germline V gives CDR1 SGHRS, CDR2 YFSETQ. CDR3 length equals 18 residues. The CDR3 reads CASSTSPTGGAGYNEQFF. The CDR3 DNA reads TGCGCCAGCAGCACCTCCCCTACGGGGGGGGCGGGCTACAATGAGCAGTTCTTC.

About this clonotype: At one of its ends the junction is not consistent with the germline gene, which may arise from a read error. CDR3 DNA: TGTGCCACTCCGACTAGCGGTTACACCGGGGAGCCGTTTTTT. The encoded protein is CATPTSGYTGEPFF. The V call is TRBV7-2, the J call TRBJ2-2; 9 bases are shared with TRBD2. Germline CDR1 is SGHTA and CDR2 is FQGNSA. The CDR3 has 14 residues.

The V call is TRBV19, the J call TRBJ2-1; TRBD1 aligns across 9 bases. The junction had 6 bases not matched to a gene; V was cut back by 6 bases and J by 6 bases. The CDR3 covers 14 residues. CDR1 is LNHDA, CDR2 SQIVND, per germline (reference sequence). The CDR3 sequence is CASSLVGQGNEQFF. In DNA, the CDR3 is TGTGCCAGTAGCCTTGTGGGACAGGGCAATGAGCAGTTCTTC.

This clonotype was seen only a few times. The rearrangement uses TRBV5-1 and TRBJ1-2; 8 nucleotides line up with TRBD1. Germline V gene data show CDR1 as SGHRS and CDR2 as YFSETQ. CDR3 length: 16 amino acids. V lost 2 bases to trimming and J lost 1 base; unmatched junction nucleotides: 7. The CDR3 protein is CASSFTTGGVNYGYTF. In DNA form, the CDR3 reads TGCGCCAGCAGCTTTACCACAGGGGGAGTTAACTATGGCTACACCTTC. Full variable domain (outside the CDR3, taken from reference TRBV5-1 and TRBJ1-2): KAGVTQTPRYLIKTRGQQVTLSCSPISGHRSVSWYQQTPGQGLQFLFEYFSETQRNKGNFPGRFSGRQFSNSRSEMNVSTLELGDSALYLCASSFTTGGVNYGYTFGSGTRLTVV.

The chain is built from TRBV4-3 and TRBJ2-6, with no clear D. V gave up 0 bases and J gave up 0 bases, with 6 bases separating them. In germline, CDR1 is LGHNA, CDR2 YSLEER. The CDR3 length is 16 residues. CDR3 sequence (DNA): TGCGCCAGCAGCCAAGATCGAGGCTCTGGGGCCAACGTCCTGACTTTC. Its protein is CASSQDRGSGANVLTF.

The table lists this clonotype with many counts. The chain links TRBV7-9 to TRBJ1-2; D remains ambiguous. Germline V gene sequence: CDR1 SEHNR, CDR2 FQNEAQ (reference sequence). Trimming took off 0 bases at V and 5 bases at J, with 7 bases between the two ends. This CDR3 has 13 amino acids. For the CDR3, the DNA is TGTGCCAGCAGCTTAGCTATGGTATATGGCTACACCTTC. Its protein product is CASSLAMVYGYTF.

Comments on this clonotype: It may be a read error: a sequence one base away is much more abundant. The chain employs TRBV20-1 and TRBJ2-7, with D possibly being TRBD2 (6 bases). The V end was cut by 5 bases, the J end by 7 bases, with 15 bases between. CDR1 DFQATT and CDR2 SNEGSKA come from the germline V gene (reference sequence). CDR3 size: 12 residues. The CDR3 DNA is TGCAGTGCTCCCGGAAAGACTAGGGAGCAGTACTTC. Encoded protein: CSAPGKTREQYF.

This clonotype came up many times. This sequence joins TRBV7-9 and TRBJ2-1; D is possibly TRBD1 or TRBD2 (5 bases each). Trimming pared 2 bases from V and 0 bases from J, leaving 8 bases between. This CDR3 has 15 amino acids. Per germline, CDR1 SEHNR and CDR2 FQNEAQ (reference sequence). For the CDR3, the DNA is TGTGCCAGCAGCTTAAGGGACCTCTCCTACAATGAGCAGTTCTTC. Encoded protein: CASSLRDLSYNEQFF.

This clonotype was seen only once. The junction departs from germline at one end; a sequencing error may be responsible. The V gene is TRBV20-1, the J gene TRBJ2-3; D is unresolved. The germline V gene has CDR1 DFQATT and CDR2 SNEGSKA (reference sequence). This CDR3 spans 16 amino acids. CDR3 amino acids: CCARARKTFGTDTQYF. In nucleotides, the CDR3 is TGCTGTGCTAGAGCTAGAAAGACTTTCGGCACAGATACGCAGTATTTT.

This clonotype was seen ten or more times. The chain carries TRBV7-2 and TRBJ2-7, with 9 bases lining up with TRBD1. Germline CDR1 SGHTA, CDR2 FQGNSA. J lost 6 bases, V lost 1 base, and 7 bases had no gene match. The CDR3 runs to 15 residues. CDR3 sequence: CASSLVGTGFREQYF. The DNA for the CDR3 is TGTGCCAGCAGCTTAGTCGGGACAGGGTTCCGCGAGCAGTACTTC.

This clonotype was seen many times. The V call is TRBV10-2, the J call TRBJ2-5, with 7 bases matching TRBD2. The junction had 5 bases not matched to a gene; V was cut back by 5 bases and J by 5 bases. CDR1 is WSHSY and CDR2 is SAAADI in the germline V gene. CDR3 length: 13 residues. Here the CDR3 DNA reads TGCGCCAGCAGTTCGGGAGGCTTCGAGACCCAGTACTTC. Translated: CASSSGGFETQYF.

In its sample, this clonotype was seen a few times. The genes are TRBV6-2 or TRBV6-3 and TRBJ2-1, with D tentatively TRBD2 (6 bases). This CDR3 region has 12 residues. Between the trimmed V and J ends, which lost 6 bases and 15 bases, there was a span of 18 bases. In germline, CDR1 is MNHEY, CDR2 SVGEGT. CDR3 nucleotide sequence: TGTGCCAGCAGCCCCGGAGGGTATGGTCTGTTCTTC. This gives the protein CASSPGGYGLFF.

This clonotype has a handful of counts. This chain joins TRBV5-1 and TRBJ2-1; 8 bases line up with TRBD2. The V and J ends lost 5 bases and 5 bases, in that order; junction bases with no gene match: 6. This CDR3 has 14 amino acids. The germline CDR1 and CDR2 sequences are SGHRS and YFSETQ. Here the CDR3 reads CASRVAGNNNEQFF. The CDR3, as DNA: TGCGCCAGCAGGGTAGCGGGGAACAACAATGAGCAGTTCTTC.

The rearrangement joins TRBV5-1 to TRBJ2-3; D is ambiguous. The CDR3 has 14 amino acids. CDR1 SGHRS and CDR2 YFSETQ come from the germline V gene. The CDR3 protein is CASAGSLSTDTQYF. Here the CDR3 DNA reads TGCGCTTCAGCTGGAAGTCTTAGCACAGATACGCAGTATTTT.

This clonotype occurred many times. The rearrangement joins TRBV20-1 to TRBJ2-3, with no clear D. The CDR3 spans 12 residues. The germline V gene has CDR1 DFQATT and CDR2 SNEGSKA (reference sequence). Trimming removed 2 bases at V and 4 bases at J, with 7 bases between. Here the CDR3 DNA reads TGCAGTGCTAGATCCAGCCCAGATACGCAGTATTTT. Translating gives CSARSSPDTQYF.

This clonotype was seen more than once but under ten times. CDR3 nucleotide sequence: TGTGCCAGCAGTGGATCAGGGGTAAACACCATATATTTT. Its protein is CASSGSGVNTIYF. This rearrangement joins TRBV25-1 to TRBJ1-3; D perhaps matches TRBD1 (6 bases). The germline gives CDR1 MGHDK, CDR2 SYGVNS. This CDR3 has 13 amino acids. Trimming removed 4 bases at V and 6 bases at J, with 10 bases between.

In DNA form, the CDR3 reads TGTGCCACCTCCCAAGATAGCGTGGAAGGAGGGGGGCGGAAGACCGGGGAGCTGTTTTTT. Amino acids: CATSQDSVEGGGRKTGELFF. The chain has TRBV3-1 and TRBJ2-2, with D perhaps being TRBD1 or TRBD2 (6 bases each). Germline V gives CDR1 LGHDT, CDR2 YNNKEL (reference sequence). This CDR3 has 20 residues. V lost 10 bases, J lost 5 bases, and 35 bases lay in between.

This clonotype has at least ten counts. DNA of the CDR3: TGCAGCGTCCGTGCTGGGGGAGTCCGGTTCCCCTACAATGAGCAGTTCTTC. Protein sequence: CSVRAGGVRFPYNEQFF. The rearrangement uses TRBV29-1 and TRBJ2-1, with D tentatively TRBD1 or TRBD2 (5 bases each). The germline V and J ends were trimmed by 6 bases and 2 bases, with 23 bases remaining between them. Germline V CDR1 and CDR2: SQVTM, ANQGSEA. This CDR3 is 17 amino acids long.

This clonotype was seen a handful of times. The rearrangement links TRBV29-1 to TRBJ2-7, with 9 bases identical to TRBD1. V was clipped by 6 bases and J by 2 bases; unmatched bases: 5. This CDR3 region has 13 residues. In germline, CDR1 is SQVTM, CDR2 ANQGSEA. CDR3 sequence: CSVGQGGPYEQYF. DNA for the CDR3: TGCAGCGTGGGACAGGGCGGCCCCTACGAGCAGTACTTC.